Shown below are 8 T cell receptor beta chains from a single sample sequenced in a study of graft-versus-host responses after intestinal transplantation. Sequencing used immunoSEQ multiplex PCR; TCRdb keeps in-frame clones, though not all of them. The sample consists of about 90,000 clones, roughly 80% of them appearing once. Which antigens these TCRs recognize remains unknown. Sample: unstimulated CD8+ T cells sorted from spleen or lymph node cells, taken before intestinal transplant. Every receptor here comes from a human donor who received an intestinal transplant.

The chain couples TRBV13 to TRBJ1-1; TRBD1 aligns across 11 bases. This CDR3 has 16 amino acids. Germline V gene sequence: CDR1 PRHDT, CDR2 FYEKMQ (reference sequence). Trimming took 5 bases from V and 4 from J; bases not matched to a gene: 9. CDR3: CASSPAGQGVGTEAFF. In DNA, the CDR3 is TGTGCCAGCAGCCCCGCGGGACAGGGGGTAGGCACTGAAGCTTTCTTT.

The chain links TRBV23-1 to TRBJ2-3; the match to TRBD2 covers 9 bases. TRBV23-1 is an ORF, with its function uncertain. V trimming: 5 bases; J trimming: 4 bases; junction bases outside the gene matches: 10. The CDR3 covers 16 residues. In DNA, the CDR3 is TGCGCCAGCAGTGGGATGGTAGCGGGAGCCCCAGATACGCAGTATTTT. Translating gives CASSGMVAGAPDTQYF.

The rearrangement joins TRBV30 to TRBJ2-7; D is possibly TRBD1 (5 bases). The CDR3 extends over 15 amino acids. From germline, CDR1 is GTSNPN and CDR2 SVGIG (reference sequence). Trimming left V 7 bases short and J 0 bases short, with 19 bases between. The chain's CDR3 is CASTLAGPPSYEQYF. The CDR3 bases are TGTGCCTCAACCTTGGCAGGGCCCCCCTCCTACGAGCAGTACTTC. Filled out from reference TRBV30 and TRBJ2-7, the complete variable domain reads SQTIHQWPATLVQPVGSPLSLECTVEGTSNPNLYWYRQAAGRGLQLLFYSVGIGQISSEVPQNLSASRPQDRQFILSSKKLLLSDSGFYLCASTLAGPPSYEQYFGPGTRLTVT.

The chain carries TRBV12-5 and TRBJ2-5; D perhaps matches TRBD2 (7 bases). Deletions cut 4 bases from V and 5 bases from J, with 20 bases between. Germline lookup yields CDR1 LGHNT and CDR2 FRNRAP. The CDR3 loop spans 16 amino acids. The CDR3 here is CASGSPSGGPGETQYF. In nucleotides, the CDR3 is TGTGCTAGTGGTTCCCCCTCCGGGGGGCCGGGGGAGACCCAGTACTTC.

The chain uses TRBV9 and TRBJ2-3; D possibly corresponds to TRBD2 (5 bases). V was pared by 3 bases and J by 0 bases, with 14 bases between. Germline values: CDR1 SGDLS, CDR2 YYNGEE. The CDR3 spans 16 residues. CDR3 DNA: TGTGCCAGCAGCGAGACCAGCGGCCACAGCACAGATACGCAGTATTTT. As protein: CASSETSGHSTDTQYF. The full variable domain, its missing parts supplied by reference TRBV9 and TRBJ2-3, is DSGVTQTPKHLITATGQRVTLRCSPRSGDLSVYWYQQSLDQGLQFLIQYYNGEERAKGNILERFSAQQFPDLHSELNLSSLELGDSALYFCASSETSGHSTDTQYFGPGTRLTVL.

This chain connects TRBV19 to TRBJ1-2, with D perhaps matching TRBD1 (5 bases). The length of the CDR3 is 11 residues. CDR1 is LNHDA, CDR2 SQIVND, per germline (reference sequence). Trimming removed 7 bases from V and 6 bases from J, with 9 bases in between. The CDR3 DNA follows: TGTGCCAGTACTGGGGGACATGGCTACACCTTC. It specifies CASTGGHGYTF.

This CDR3 is CASSLKAGTSGANEQFF. The DNA for the CDR3 is TGTGCCAGCAGCTTGAAAGCCGGGACTAGCGGGGCGAATGAGCAGTTCTTC. The rearrangement uses TRBV7-6 and TRBJ2-1; 13 positions match TRBD2. Germline values: CDR1 SGHVS, CDR2 FNYEAQ. With 3 bases clipped from V and 7 bases from J, the junction kept 9 bases outside the gene matches. The CDR3 spans 17 residues.

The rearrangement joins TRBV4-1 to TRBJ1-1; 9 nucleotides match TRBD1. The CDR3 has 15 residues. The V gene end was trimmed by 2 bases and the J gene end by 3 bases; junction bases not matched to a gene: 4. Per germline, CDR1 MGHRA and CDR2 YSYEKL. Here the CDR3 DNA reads TGCGCCAGCAGCCAACCGGGACAGGGCGACACTGAAGCTTTCTTT. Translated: CASSQPGQGDTEAFF.